This T cell receptor (beta chain) comes out of a study of T cell changes during pregnancy in multiple sclerosis. From germline, CDR1 is SQVTM and CDR2 ANQGSEA. CDR3 length equals 13 residues. The V gene lost 7 bases and the J gene lost 6 bases, with 15 bases spanning the gap. The data were produced by immunoSEQ multiplex PCR, yet TCRdb's version contains in-frame clones alone and is incomplete. The sample lists roughly 40,000 clones; about 90% were seen once. Source: CD4+ T cells from peripheral blood mononuclear cells, taken before pregnancy. The receptor comes from a female donor with multiple sclerosis, enrolled in a pregnancy study. The genes are TRBV29-1 and TRBJ1-4; unclear D gene. The CDR3, as DNA: TGCAGCGCCCGCGGCCCACCGTATGAAAAACTGTTTTTT. Translated: CSARGPPYEKLFF.